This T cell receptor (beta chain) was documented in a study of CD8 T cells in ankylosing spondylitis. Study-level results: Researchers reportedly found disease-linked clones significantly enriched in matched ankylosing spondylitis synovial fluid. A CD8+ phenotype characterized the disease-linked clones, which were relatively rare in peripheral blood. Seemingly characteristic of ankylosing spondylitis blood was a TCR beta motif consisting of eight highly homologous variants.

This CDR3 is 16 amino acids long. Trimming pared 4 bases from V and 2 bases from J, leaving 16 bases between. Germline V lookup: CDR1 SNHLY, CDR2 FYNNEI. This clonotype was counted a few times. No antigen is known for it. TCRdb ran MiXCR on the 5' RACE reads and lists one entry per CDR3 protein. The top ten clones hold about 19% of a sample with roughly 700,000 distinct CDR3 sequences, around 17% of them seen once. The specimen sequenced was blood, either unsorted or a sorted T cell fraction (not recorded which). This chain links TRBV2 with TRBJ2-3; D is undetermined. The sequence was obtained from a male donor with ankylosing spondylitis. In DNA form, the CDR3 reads TGTGCCAGCAGTGGAGGTCAAGGCCCACCCACAGATACGCAGTATTTT. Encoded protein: CASSGGQGPPTDTQYF.